This T cell receptor (beta chain) came from a study of T-cell memory formation after mild COVID-19. Study at large: Largely donor-specific sequence clusters came from two donors. Whole-study findings and limits: The CD4+ clones that contracted clustered mainly within CM and EM, and the CD8+ clones concentrated in EMRA. Clones that contracted from day 15 to 85 had balanced CD4/CD8; later expanders were CD4+ biased.

A note on this clonotype: Its specificity is unknown.

Libraries for TCRalpha and TCRbeta carried sample barcodes and unique molecular identifiers via 5'RACE. TCRdb called the 5' RACE reads again in MiXCR, with one record for every CDR3 protein. In the table there are 300,000 to 350,000 distinct CDR3 sequences, around 13% of which are singletons. Trimming removed 4 bases from V and 1 base from J; junction bases left unmatched: 3. Germline CDR1 reads DFQATT; CDR2 reads SNEGSKA (reference sequence). The CDR3 length is 15 residues. The sample consisted of PBMCs or a T cell subset sorted from them (not recorded which). The chain uses TRBV20-1 and TRBJ2-5, with 13 bases lining up with TRBD2. The clonotype comes from a young man who had mild COVID-19 (a few samples of this study predate the infection). Cell type and time point are not known. The CDR3, as DNA: TGCAGTGCTATAGGGACTAGCGGGGCCCAAGAGACCCAGTACTTC. It specifies CSAIGTSGAQETQYF.